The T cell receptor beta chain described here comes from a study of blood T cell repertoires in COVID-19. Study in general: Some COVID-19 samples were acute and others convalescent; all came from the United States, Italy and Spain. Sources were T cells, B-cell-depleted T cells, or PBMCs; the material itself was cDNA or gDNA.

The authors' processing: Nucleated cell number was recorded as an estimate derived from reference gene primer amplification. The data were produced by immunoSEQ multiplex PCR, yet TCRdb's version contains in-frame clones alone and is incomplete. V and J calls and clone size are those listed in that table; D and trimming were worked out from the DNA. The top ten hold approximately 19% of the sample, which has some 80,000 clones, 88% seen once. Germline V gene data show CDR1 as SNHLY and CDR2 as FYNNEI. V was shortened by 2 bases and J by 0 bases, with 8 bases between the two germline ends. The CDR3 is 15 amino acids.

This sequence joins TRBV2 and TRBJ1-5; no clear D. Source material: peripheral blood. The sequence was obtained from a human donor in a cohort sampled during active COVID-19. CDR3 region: CASSERPGSNQPQHF. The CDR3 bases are TGTGCCAGCAGTGAAAGACCGGGTAGCAATCAGCCCCAGCATTTT.